One and the same sample provided the 27 T cell receptor beta chains below, sequenced in a study of PD-1 blockade in classical Hodgkin lymphoma. Measured with immunoSEQ multiplex PCR; TCRdb has only the in-frame clones, and not every one. The sample gives over 20,000 clones, approximately 89% of which show up once; roughly 14% is in the top ten. Regarding time point: cycle 4 day 1 (C4D1), after less than 7 weeks of nivolumab. Exposure to brentuximab vedotin varied, and each patient had relapsed following autologous stem cell transplantation. The sample here was peripheral blood mononuclear cells (PBMCs), taken before the fourth cycle of nivolumab. The receptor set was obtained from a human donor with classical Hodgkin lymphoma.

This clone was counted a few times. This chain connects TRBV6-5 to TRBJ1-1; no clear D. Per the germline V gene, CDR1 is MNHEY and CDR2 is SVGAGI. CDR3 size: 13 residues. Trimming shortened V by 8 bases and J by 1 base, and 11 bases separated the two germline ends. The CDR3 DNA follows: TGTGCCAGCGTCAACCGATGGAACACTGAAGCTTTCTTT. It translates to CASVNRWNTEAFF.

The chain uses TRBV9 and TRBJ2-7; TRBD1 matches 9 bases. The CDR3 is 14 amino acids. Germline V gives CDR1 SGDLS, CDR2 YYNGEE. The V segment lost 2 bases and the J segment 4 bases; nucleotides outside the gene matches: 4. CDR3 bases: TGTGCCAGCAGCGTTGGACAGGGGCTATACGAGCAGTACTTC. Amino acid sequence: CASSVGQGLYEQYF.

The CDR3 loop is CASSLRRQGGNEQFF. The CDR3 DNA is TGTGCCAGCTCACTACGTCGACAGGGGGGCAATGAGCAGTTCTTC. V gene TRBV18 combines with J gene TRBJ2-1; 9 bases fit TRBD1. The CDR3 extends over 15 amino acids. Germline V lookup: CDR1 KGHSH, CDR2 LQKENI. Trimming cost V 4 bases and J 6 bases; bases outside gene matches: 7.

V and J are TRBV2 and TRBJ1-2, with D possibly TRBD1 on 6 matching bases. The germline V and J ends were trimmed by 3 bases and 5 bases, with 13 bases remaining between them. Germline V lookup: CDR1 SNHLY, CDR2 FYNNEI. The CDR3 runs to 14 residues. The CDR3 nucleotides are TGTGCCAGCAGTGAGGGGGCTCCGGGGTATGGCTACACCTTC. This encodes CASSEGAPGYGYTF.

The chain employs TRBV7-9 and TRBJ2-2, with 9 bases identical to TRBD2. The CDR3 length is 16 residues. Germline V gene sequence: CDR1 SEHNR, CDR2 FQNEAQ (reference sequence). V trimming: 2 bases; J trimming: 4 bases; junction bases outside the gene matches: 5. CDR3 in amino acids: CASSLLAGDGTGELFF. CDR3 bases: TGTGCCAGCAGCTTATTAGCGGGGGACGGCACCGGGGAGCTGTTTTTT.

The chain links TRBV2 to TRBJ1-3; D gene unclear. Germline V gene data show CDR1 as SNHLY and CDR2 as FYNNEI. This CDR3 has 12 residues. The germline V and J ends were trimmed by 4 bases and 7 bases, with 8 bases remaining between them. The DNA for the CDR3 is TGTGCCAGCAGTGGACCGGTGAACACCATATATTTT. It specifies CASSGPVNTIYF. Together with reference TRBV2 and TRBJ1-3, the CDR3 gives the full variable domain: EPEVTQTPSHQVTQMGQEVILRCVPISNHLYFYWYRQILGQKVEFLVSFYNNEISEKSEIFDDQFSVERPDGSNFTLKIRSTKLEDSAMYFCASSGPVNTIYFGEGSWLTVV.

The J gene is TRBJ1-1, the V gene TRBV18; D is possibly TRBD1 (6 bases). The CDR3 contains 14 residues. The V end was cut by 2 bases, the J end by 7 bases, with 14 bases between. The germline V gene has CDR1 KGHSH and CDR2 LQKENI. The CDR3 loop reads CASSPNTQGVEAFF. The DNA of the CDR3 is TGTGCCAGCTCACCAAATACACAGGGCGTTGAAGCTTTCTTT.

V usage is TRBV28 and J usage is TRBJ1-4; 7 nucleotides match TRBD1. J gave up 7 bases and V 5 bases, and 13 bases lay outside the gene matches. Per germline, CDR1 MDHEN and CDR2 SYDVKM. There are 16 residues in the CDR3. This CDR3 is CASSLYRQGSGEKLFF. CDR3 sequence (DNA): TGTGCCAGCAGTCTTTACCGACAGGGCAGTGGTGAAAAACTGTTTTTT.

The V and J genes are TRBV30 and TRBJ1-5; a possible D gene is TRBD1 (5 bases). This CDR3 contains 12 residues. The germline V gene encodes CDR1 GTSNPN and CDR2 SVGIG (reference sequence). V was clipped by 5 bases and J by 4 bases, with 9 bases between them. This CDR3 is CAWGHLNQPQHF. In DNA, the CDR3 is TGTGCCTGGGGACACCTAAATCAGCCCCAGCATTTT.

The rearrangement uses TRBV18 and TRBJ1-1; a possible D gene is TRBD1 (5 bases). CDR3 length: 16 amino acids. Germline CDR1 reads KGHSH; CDR2 reads LQKENI. V was trimmed by 0 bases and J by 1 base, leaving 12 bases between them. The CDR3 protein is CASSPPLSQGNTEAFF. For the CDR3, the DNA is TGTGCCAGCTCACCACCGTTGTCCCAGGGGAACACTGAAGCTTTCTTT.

CDR3 bases: TGTGCCAGCAGTTTAGGACGGGGGGCAAAGCAAGAGACCCAGTACTTC. It codes for CASSLGRGAKQETQYF. The chain recombines TRBV28 with TRBJ2-5; tentatively, D is TRBD2 (7 bases). V was shortened by 2 bases and J by 2 bases, with 15 bases between the two germline ends. The length of the CDR3 is 16 residues. Germline CDR1 MDHEN, CDR2 SYDVKM.

The chain employs TRBV5-4 and TRBJ2-5; TRBD2 agrees at 8 bases. With V trimmed by 1 base and J by 0 bases, 5 bases remained unmatched. Germline V gives CDR1 SGHNT, CDR2 YYREEE (reference sequence). The CDR3 is made up of 16 amino acids. Here the CDR3 reads CASSLHIAGNQETQYF. The CDR3 coding sequence is TGTGCCAGCAGCTTGCACATAGCGGGGAACCAAGAGACCCAGTACTTC.

This chain connects TRBV9 to TRBJ1-6; D gene unclear. Trimming took 8 bases from V and 0 from J, leaving 3 bases between them. Germline V gene data show CDR1 as SGDLS and CDR2 as YYNGEE. The CDR3 totals 12 residues. The CDR3 DNA is TGTGCCAGTAGCTCCTATAATTCACCCCTCCACTTT. It yields the protein CASSSYNSPLHF.

There are a few counts of this clone. The chain is built from TRBV27 and TRBJ2-5; D possibly uses TRBD1 or TRBD2 (5 bases each). Germline V gives CDR1 MNHEY, CDR2 SMNVEV (reference sequence). Between the trimmed V and J ends, which lost 2 bases and 2 bases, there was a span of 12 bases. This CDR3 is built from 15 residues. Here the CDR3 DNA reads TGTGCCAGCAGTTTAGGCGGGCAGGGACAAGAGACCCAGTACTTC. Protein sequence: CASSLGGQGQETQYF.

In DNA form, the CDR3 reads TGTGCCAGCAGTGGCGGCGAGACCCAGTACTTC. Amino acid sequence: CASSGGETQYF. The rearrangement uses TRBV2 and TRBJ2-5, with D unclear. This CDR3 is 11 amino acids long. Germline V gene sequence: CDR1 SNHLY, CDR2 FYNNEI. Trimming took 4 bases from V and 5 from J, leaving 5 bases between them.

The chain has TRBV7-9 and TRBJ2-7, with 9 bases that match TRBD1. V lost 3 bases to trimming and J lost 11 bases; unmatched junction nucleotides: 5. Germline CDR1 is SEHNR and CDR2 is FQNEAQ (reference sequence). The CDR3 length is 12 residues. The CDR3 region has the DNA TGTGCCAGCAGCTTGAGGGACAGGGAGAAGTACTTC. Its translation: CASSLRDREKYF. The full variable domain, completed using reference TRBV7-9 and TRBJ2-7, is DTGVSQNPRHKITKRGQNVTFRCDPISEHNRLYWYRQTLGQGPEFLTYFQNEAQLEKSRLLSDRFSAERPKGSFSTLEIQRTEQGDSAMYLCASSLRDREKYFGPGTRLTVT.

The chain couples TRBV29-1 to TRBJ2-7, with D perhaps matching TRBD1 (6 bases). Germline CDR1 SQVTM, CDR2 ANQGSEA. Trimming pared 4 bases from V and 3 bases from J, leaving 13 bases between. CDR3 length: 13 residues. The CDR3 here is CSVARGMLYEQYF. CDR3 nucleotides: TGCAGCGTTGCCAGGGGAATGCTCTACGAGCAGTACTTC.

This clone was seen more than once but under ten times. The genes are TRBV6-5 and TRBJ2-7; D gene uncertain. Per germline, CDR1 MNHEY and CDR2 SVGAGI. V lost 1 base to trimming and J lost 6 bases, with 16 bases between them. The CDR3 spans 15 residues. In nucleotides, the CDR3 is TGTGCCAGCAGTTACTTCGCACTGGGGTCAGGCGAGCAGTACTTC. It codes for CASSYFALGSGEQYF.

The chain links TRBV27 to TRBJ1-1; no definite D call. CDR3 length: 13 residues. CDR1 is MNHEY and CDR2 is SMNVEV in the germline V gene (reference sequence). V lost 6 bases and J 3 bases, leaving 11 bases between the germline ends. The CDR3 nucleotides read TGTGCCAGCAGCCCTCTGTGGGACACTGAAGCTTTCTTT. Encoded protein: CASSPLWDTEAFF.

The V call is TRBV5-1, the J call TRBJ1-1; D not certain. The CDR3 length is 13 residues. Trimming removed 3 bases from V and 2 bases from J, with 8 bases in between. Germline V gene sequence: CDR1 SGHRS, CDR2 YFSETQ. CDR3 nucleotide sequence: TGCGCCAGCAGCTCTTCCACCAACACTGAAGCTTTCTTT. The encoded protein is CASSSSTNTEAFF.

This chain connects TRBV27 to TRBJ2-3, with TRBD2 matching 16 bases. The CDR3 covers 16 residues. Germline V gives CDR1 MNHEY, CDR2 SMNVEV (reference sequence). The V gene end was trimmed by 3 bases and the J gene end by 6 bases; junction bases not matched to a gene: 3. CDR3 sequence: CASSLGLAGGRDTQYF. CDR3 nucleotide sequence: TGTGCCAGCAGTTTGGGACTAGCGGGGGGGAGGGATACGCAGTATTTT.

V gene TRBV30 combines with J gene TRBJ2-7, with D hard to call. The germline V gene encodes CDR1 GTSNPN and CDR2 SVGIG (reference sequence). This CDR3 is built from 14 residues. The V end was cut by 0 bases, the J end by 0 bases, with 9 bases between. The CDR3 region has the DNA TGTGCCTGGAGTGTAAGCCAGACCTCCTACGAGCAGTACTTC. Translated: CAWSVSQTSYEQYF.

This sequence joins TRBV6-5 and TRBJ2-3; 7 nucleotides align to TRBD2. This CDR3 has 15 amino acids. V was clipped by 5 bases and J by 2 bases; unmatched bases: 7. CDR1 is MNHEY and CDR2 is SVGAGI in the germline V gene. CDR3 sequence: CASSHWTSATDTQYF. The CDR3 DNA reads as TGTGCCAGCAGTCACTGGACTAGTGCCACAGATACGCAGTATTTT.

The chain uses TRBV2 and TRBJ1-5, with 9 bases identical to TRBD1. Germline CDR1 reads SNHLY; CDR2 reads FYNNEI. The CDR3 covers 15 residues. Trimming cost V 6 bases and J 4 bases; bases outside gene matches: 7. In DNA form, the CDR3 reads TGTGCCAGCAGAGCGGACAGGGGAGGGAATCAGCCCCAGCATTTT. It encodes CASRADRGGNQPQHF.

The chain joins TRBV9 to TRBJ2-5, with 7 bases lining up with TRBD1. The CDR3 spans 15 residues. Germline CDR1 reads SGDLS; CDR2 reads YYNGEE. The trim removed 3 bases at V and 2 bases at J, leaving 7 bases unmatched. CDR3 in DNA: TGTGCCAGCAGCGAGGGGACAGCGCTACAAGAGACCCAGTACTTC. Translated, it gives CASSEGTALQETQYF.

The chain joins TRBV7-2 to TRBJ2-1; TRBD1 is a possible D gene (6 bases). CDR1 is SGHTA and CDR2 is FQGNSA in the germline V gene. Trimming shortened V by 0 bases and J by 9 bases, and 21 bases separated the two germline ends. The CDR3 has 17 residues. The CDR3 spells CASSLANRVYVRGEQFF. DNA for the CDR3: TGTGCCAGCAGCTTAGCAAACAGGGTCTACGTCAGGGGTGAGCAGTTCTTC.

The chain has TRBV27 and TRBJ1-5; no firm D call. Between the trimmed V and J ends, which lost 3 bases and 5 bases, there was a span of 8 bases. This CDR3 has 13 residues. Germline V gene sequence: CDR1 MNHEY, CDR2 SMNVEV (reference sequence). CDR3 residues: CASSLVLDQPQHF. CDR3 in DNA: TGTGCCAGCAGTTTGGTTTTAGATCAGCCCCAGCATTTT.